This TCR beta chain was found in a study of human T cells and chemical hapten exposure (dated by TCRdb to about 2021). At the level of the whole study: For sensitization, 2% DPC in acetone was applied to an approximately 2 cm by approximately 2 cm area of upper inner arm skin. Patient blood was sampled pre-sensitization (week 0) and at 2, 6 and about 24 weeks after DPC sensitization. Patients additionally received weekly therapeutic DPC doses to the scalp throughout the roughly 24-week study period. The patient cohort, mostly female, included alopecia areata with under or over 50% scalp involvement, alopecia totalis and alopecia universalis. Patch tests used Finn chambers with 0.01% DPC on the upper back, scored after 6 days by International Contact Dermatitis Research Group standards. Blood for TCR sequencing was provided by twenty-nine alopecia patients at one to four time points (pre-sensitization, 2, 6 and 24 weeks). In alopecia patients, the study followed how the peripheral blood TCR repertoire changed in vivo over primary and secondary sensitization to diphenylcyclopropenone (DPC), a hapten. Libraries were pooled for sequencing, and variation in per-sample TCR yields was attributed mainly to small differences in library volumes within the pool. On the study overall, not on this receptor specifically: The number of TCRs above 1 in 1000 frequency did not change with DPC sensitization; there was no evidence of global repertoire structure alterations. A positive correlation was found between the number of PT1 expanded TCRs and patch test score, with significance reached at thresholds 8, 16 and 32 but not 4. After repeated subsampling, the strength of the expansion versus patch-test correlation and the threshold at which it became significant changed. Alopecia, a presumed autoimmune disease, was present in all patients, so the immune response of the patients might differ from that of healthy individuals. Significantly more large CDR3 similarity clusters were formed by expanded TCRs than by pre-sensitization or healthy control sets, consistent with antigen-driven responses.

This clonotype occurred many times. This clone's antigen is unknown. It has no much larger one-base neighbor in the sample; base qualities were not kept. Library creation used RACE. Sequencing instrument: NextSeq 500. Library preparation attached unique molecular identifiers to individual cDNA molecules for quantitative, reproducible TCR counting. Each blood RNA sample was used to sequence both TCR alpha and TCR beta chains. Under the source paper's analysis protocol: The median number of TCRs per sample was 95,638, ranging from roughly 23,224 to 700,000. V, J and CDR3 annotation of the TCR reads was carried out using the Decombinator software suite. Every sample was subsampled to the same number of TCRs (28,000) for the PS versus PT1 abundance plots. TCRs were defined as expanded if absent before sensitization and observed at least eight times at the 2-week time point. Clones were called with MiXCR by TCRdb after fastp trimmed the public reads at Q25, and only in-frame beta chains were retained. Each entry is one CDR3 protein sequence, shown with its most common DNA and genes. It is TCRdb's table, rather than the study itself, that gives the V and J calls and clone size. In all, the sample holds more than 100,000 distinct CDR3 sequences, and 11% of those were seen once. Clones ranked in the top ten supply over 2% of the sample.

The CDR1 and CDR2 encoded by the germline V gene (reference sequence) are DFQATT and SNEGSKA. From its cysteine to its phenylalanine, the CDR3 spans 14 amino acids. The CDR3 DNA has 42 bases and is translated from base 1. Between the V and J ends, shortened by 2 bases and 7 bases respectively, the junction contains 18 bases. The intended sense of this specimen's time point label: patch test 3, about 24 weeks after DPC sensitization. Sample treatment or condition, as interpreted from the label and publication: therapeutic diphenylcyclopropenone sensitization with weekly scalp DPC. Blood at each patch-test visit was drawn before the patch test was applied. Patients were eligible if aged 18 to 70, diagnosed with alopecia and judged suitable for DPC therapy, and pregnant patients were excluded. Total RNA was extracted from unfractionated whole blood that had been collected in Tempus Blood RNA tubes.

Sequencing was performed on whole blood, taken in connection with sensitization to the hapten diphenylcyclopropenone (DPC). The source is a woman in her forties or fifties with alopecia areata. Some clones in this sample may be carry-over from other donors' samples. The rearranged segments are TRBV20-1 and TRBJ2-7, with no reliable assignment of the D segment. The nucleotide sequence is TGCAGTGCTAGATTCCCCTTAAGGAGCTGGGAGCAGTACTTC. Its translation reads: CSARFPLRSWEQYF.